This paragraph reports one T cell receptor (beta chain). As yet, its antigen is unknown. Via MiXCR, TCRdb re-called the reads, giving one row per CDR3 protein. The sample lists hundreds of thousands of distinct CDR3 sequences, about 42% seen once, with roughly two fifths in the top ten. This entry comes from a study of T cell repertoires in cytomegalovirus infection. The CDR3 extends over 12 amino acids. Losses at the gene ends were 10 bases for V and 6 bases for J; bases not matched to a gene: 5. Germline V gene lookup returns CDR1 MDHEN and CDR2 SYDVKM. Study findings and constraints: It was HLA-C-restricted CMV-specific TCR beta clonotypes that dominated the response ex vivo.

The sequences come from cultured PBMCs, collected from culture after CMV antigen stimulation. The TCR was taken from a human donor in good health (CMV status not recorded). Some clones in this sample may be carry-over from other donors' samples. The chain joins TRBV28 to TRBJ1-5; 8 bases map to TRBD1. CDR3 sequence: CAIHRGSQPQHF. The CDR3 coding sequence is TGTGCCATCCACAGGGGGTCTCAGCCCCAGCATTTT. Full variable domain (missing parts from reference TRBV28 and TRBJ1-5): DVKVTQSSRYLVKRTGEKVFLECVQDMDHENMFWYRQDPGLGLRLIYFSYDVKMKEKGDIPEGYSVSREKKERFSLILESASTNQTSMYLCAIHRGSQPQHFGDGTRLSIL.